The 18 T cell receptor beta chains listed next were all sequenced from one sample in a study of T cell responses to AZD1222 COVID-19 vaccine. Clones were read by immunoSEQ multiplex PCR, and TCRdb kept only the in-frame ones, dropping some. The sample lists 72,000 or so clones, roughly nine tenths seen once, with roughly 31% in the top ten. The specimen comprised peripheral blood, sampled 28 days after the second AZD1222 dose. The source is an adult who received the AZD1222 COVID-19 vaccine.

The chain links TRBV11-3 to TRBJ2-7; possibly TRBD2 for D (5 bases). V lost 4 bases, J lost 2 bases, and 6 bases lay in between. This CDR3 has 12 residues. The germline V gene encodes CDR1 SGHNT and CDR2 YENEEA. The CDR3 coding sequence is TGTGCCAGCAGCTCGGGGACCTACGAGCAGTACTTC. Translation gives CASSSGTYEQYF. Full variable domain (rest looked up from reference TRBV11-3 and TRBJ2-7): EAGVVQSPRYKIIEKKQPVAFWCNPISGHNTLYWYLQNLGQGPELLIRYENEEAVDDSQLPKDRFSAERLKGVDSTLKIQPAELGDSAVYLCASSSGTYEQYFGPGTRLTVT.

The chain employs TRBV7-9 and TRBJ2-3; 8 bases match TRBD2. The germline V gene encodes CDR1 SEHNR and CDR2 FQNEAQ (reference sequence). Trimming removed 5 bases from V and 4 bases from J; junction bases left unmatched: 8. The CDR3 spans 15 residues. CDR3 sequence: CASSPIRGGADTQYF. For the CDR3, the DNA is TGTGCCAGCAGCCCAATTCGGGGGGGGGCAGATACGCAGTATTTT.

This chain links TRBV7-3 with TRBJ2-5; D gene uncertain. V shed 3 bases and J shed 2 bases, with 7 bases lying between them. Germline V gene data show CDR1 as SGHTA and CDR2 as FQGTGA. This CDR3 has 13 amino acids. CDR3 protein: CASSLYPQETQYF. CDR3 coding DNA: TGTGCCAGCAGCTTGTATCCGCAAGAGACCCAGTACTTC. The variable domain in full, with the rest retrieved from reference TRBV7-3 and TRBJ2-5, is GAGVSQTPSNKVTEKGKYVELRCDPISGHTALYWYRQSLGQGPEFLIYFQGTGAADDSGLPNDRFFAVRPEGSVSTLKIQRTERGDSAVYLCASSLYPQETQYFGPGTRLLVL.

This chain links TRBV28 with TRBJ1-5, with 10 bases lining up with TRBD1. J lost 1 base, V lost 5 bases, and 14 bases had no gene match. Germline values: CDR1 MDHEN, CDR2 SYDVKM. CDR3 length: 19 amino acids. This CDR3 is CASSIRPRQGAGSNQPQHF. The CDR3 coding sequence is TGTGCCAGCAGTATTCGTCCGAGACAGGGGGCAGGAAGCAATCAGCCCCAGCATTTT.

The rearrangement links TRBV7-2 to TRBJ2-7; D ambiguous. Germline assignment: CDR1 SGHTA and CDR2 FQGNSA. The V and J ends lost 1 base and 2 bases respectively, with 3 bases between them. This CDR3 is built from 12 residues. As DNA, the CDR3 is TGTGCCAGCAGCTTAGGCGCCTACGAGCAGTACTTC. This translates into CASSLGAYEQYF. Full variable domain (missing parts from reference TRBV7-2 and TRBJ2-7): GAGVSQSPSNKVTEKGKDVELRCDPISGHTALYWYRQSLGQGLEFLIYFQGNSAPDKSGLPSDRFSAERTGGSVSTLTIQRTQQEDSAVYLCASSLGAYEQYFGPGTRLTVT.

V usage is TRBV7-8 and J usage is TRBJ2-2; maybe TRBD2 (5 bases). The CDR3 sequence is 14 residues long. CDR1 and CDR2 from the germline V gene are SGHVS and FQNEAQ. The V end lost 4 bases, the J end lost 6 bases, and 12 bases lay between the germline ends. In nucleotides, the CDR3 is TGTGCCAGCAGCTGGGCTAGCCCGGCCGGGGAGCTGTTTTTT. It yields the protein CASSWASPAGELFF.

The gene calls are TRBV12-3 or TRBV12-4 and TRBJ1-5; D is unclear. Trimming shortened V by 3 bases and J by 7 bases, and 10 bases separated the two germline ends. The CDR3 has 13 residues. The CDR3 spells CASSFQGFQPQHF. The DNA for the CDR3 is TGTGCCAGCAGTTTTCAAGGGTTCCAGCCCCAGCATTTT.

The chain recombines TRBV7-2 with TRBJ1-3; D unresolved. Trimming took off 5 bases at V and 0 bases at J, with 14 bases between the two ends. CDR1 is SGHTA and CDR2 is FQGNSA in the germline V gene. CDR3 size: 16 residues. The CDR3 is CASSPSGSSSGNTIYF. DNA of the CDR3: TGTGCCAGCAGCCCCTCGGGGAGTAGCTCTGGAAACACCATATATTTT.

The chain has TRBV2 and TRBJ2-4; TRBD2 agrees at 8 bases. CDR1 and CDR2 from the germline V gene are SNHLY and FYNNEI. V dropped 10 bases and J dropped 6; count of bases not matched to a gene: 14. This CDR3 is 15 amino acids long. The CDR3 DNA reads TGTGCCATCAATCCCCCGGGGGGGGTGGGAAACATTCAGTACTTC. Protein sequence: CAINPPGGVGNIQYF.

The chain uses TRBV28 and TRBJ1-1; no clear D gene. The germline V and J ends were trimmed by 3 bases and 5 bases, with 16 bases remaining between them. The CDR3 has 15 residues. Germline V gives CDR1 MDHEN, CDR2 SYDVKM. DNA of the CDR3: TGTGCCAGCAGTTTCCCCAGGACTCCGGGTACTGAAGCTTTCTTT. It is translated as CASSFPRTPGTEAFF.

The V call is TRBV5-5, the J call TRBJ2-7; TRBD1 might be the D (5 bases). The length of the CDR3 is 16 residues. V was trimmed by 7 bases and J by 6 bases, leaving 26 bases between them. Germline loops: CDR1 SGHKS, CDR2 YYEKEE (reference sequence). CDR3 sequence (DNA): TGTGCCAGCCACAACTTCAGGGATAAATACCTTGGCGAGCAGTACTTC. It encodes CASHNFRDKYLGEQYF.

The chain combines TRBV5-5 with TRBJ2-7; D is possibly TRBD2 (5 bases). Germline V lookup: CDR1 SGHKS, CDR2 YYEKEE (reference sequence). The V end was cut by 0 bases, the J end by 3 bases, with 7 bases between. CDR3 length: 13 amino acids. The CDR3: CASSLAGSYEQYF. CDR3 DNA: TGTGCCAGCAGCTTGGCGGGGAGCTACGAGCAGTACTTC.

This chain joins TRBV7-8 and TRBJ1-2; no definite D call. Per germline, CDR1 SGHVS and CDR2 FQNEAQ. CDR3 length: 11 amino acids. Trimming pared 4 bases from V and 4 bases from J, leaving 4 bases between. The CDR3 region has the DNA TGTGCCAGCAGCTCGAGCTATGGCTACACCTTC. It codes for CASSSSYGYTF.

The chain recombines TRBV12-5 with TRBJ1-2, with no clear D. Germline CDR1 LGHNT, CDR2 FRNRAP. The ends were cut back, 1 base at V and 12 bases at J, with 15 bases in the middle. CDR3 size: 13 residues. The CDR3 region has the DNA TGTGCTAGTGGTTTGGCCAACCCCGGGGTGCACACCTTC. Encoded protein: CASGLANPGVHTF.

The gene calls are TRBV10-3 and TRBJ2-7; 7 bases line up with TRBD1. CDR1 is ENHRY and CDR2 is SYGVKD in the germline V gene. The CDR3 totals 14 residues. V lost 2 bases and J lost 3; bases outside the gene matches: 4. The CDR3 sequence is CAISEPPGGYEQYF. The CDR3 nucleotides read TGTGCCATCAGTGAGCCTCCAGGGGGCTACGAGCAGTACTTC.

The CDR3 bases are TGTGCCAGCAGCGGAGGCATCCGAGGACTAGCGAGAATTGAGCAGTTCTTC. The encoded protein is CASSGGIRGLARIEQFF. The chain links TRBV3-1 (or the pseudogene TRBV3-2) to TRBJ2-1, with TRBD2 matching over 9 bases. V lost 5 bases, J lost 9 bases, and 17 bases stayed unmatched. The CDR3 has 17 amino acids. Germline V gives CDR1 LGHDT, CDR2 YNNKEL (reference sequence).

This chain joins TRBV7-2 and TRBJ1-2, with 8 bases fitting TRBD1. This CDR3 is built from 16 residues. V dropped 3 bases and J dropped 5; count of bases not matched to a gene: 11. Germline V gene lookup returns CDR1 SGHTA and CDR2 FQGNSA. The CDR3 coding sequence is TGTGCCAGCAGCTTTTCCTCAAATGACAGGGGATATGGCTACACCTTC. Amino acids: CASSFSSNDRGYGYTF.

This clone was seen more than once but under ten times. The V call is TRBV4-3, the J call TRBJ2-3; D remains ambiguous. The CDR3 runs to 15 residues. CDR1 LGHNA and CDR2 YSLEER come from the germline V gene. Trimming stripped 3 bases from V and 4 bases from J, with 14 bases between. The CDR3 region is CASSQLGRSADTQYF. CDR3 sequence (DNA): TGCGCCAGCAGCCAGTTGGGCCGGAGTGCAGATACGCAGTATTTT.